This T cell receptor (beta chain) was sequenced during a study of T cell responses to AZD1222 COVID-19 vaccine. General study points: Females outnumbered males among donors, who were mostly white British; clonal diversity was possibly underestimated.

Sequencing was performed with immunoSEQ multiplex PCR; in TCRdb, only in-frame clones are kept and a portion is missing. Among about 110,000 clones, roughly 90% were seen once, and the ten largest hold roughly 1.1%. The CDR3 sequence is 19 residues long. Germline lookup yields CDR1 LGHNA and CDR2 YSLEER. Trimming took 0 bases from V and 0 from J; bases not matched to a gene: 11. A remark on this clone: Antigen unknown.

This receptor was obtained from an adult in good health. V and J are TRBV4-3 and TRBJ2-1; 7 bases are a match to TRBD2. The source was peripheral blood, collected on day 0 of AZD1222 vaccination. CDR3: CASSQDQAGNKSSYNEQFF. In nucleotides, the CDR3 is TGCGCCAGCAGCCAAGATCAAGCGGGGAACAAAAGCTCCTACAATGAGCAGTTCTTC.